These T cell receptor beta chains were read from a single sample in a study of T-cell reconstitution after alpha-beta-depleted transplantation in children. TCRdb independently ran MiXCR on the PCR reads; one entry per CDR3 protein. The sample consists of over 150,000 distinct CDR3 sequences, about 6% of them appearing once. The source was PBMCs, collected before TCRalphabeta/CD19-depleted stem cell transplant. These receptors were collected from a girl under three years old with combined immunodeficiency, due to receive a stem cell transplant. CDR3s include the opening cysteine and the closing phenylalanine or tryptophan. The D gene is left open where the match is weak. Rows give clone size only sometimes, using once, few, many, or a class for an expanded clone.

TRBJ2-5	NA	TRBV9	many	CASSVASAPDQETQYF	TGTGCCAGCAGCGTAGCGTCGGCCCCCGACCAAGAGACCCAGTACTTC
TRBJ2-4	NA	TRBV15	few	CATSRDRGDRNIQYF	TGTGCCACCAGCAGAGACAGGGGGGATAGAAACATTCAGTACTTC
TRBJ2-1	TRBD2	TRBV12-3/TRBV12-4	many	CASSSVGLADNEQFF	TGTGCCAGCAGTTCGGTAGGACTAGCGGACAATGAGCAGTTCTTC
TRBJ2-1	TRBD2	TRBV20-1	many	CSASPGTSGYNEQFF	TGCAGTGCTAGCCCCGGGACTAGCGGATACAATGAGCAGTTCTTC
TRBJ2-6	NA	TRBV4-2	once	CASEDTVSGANVLTF	TGTGCCAGCGAGGATACGGTCTCTGGGGCCAACGTCCTGACTTTC
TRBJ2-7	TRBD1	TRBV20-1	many	CLARGQVVYEQYF	TGCTTAGCACGAGGACAGGTGGTCTACGAGCAGTACTTC
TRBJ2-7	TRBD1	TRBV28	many	CASVDRVENEQYF	TGTGCCAGCGTCGACAGGGTCGAGAACGAGCAGTACTTC
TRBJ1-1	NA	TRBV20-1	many	CSAAIGGREAFF	TGCAGTGCTGCCATAGGAGGTCGTGAAGCTTTCTTT
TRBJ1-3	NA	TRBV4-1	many	CASSPENSPGYTIYF	TGCGCCAGCAGCCCCGAAAACTCCCCTGGGTACACCATATATTTT
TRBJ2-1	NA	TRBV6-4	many	CASRASYNEQFF	TGTGCCAGCAGGGCCTCCTACAATGAGCAGTTCTTC
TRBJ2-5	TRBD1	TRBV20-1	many	CSAGGQSVTQYF	TGCAGTGCTGGGGGACAGTCGGTGACCCAGTACTTC
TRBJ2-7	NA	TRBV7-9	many	CASSTGTLEQYF	TGTGCCAGCAGCACAGGGACCCTCGAGCAGTACTTC
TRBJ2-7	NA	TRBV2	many	CASSEASGVSYEQYF	TGTGCCAGCAGTGAAGCGTCCGGGGTCTCCTACGAGCAGTACTTC
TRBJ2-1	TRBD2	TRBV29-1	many	CSVEVERGHGYEQFF	TGCAGCGTTGAGGTGGAGCGGGGGCACGGGTATGAGCAGTTCTTC
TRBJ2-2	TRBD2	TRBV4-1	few	CASSQGLVTSGLDTGELFF	TGCGCCAGCAGCCAAGGTCTAGTAACTAGCGGGCTGGACACCGGGGAGCTGTTTTTT
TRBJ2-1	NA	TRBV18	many	CASSPRYNEQFF	TGTGCCAGCTCACCAAGATACAATGAGCAGTTCTTC
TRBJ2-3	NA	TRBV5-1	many	CASSLFEADTQYF	TGCGCCAGCAGCCTTTTCGAGGCGGATACGCAGTATTTT
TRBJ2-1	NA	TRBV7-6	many	CASSLGPDEQFF	TGTGCCAGCAGCTTGGGTCCGGATGAGCAGTTCTTC
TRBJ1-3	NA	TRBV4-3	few	CASSQYPQRVGSSGNTIYF	TGCGCCAGCAGCCAATATCCCCAGAGGGTCGGAAGCTCTGGAAACACCATATATTTT
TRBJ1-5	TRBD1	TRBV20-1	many	CSARDPGTGYQPQHF	TGCAGTGCTAGAGATCCCGGGACAGGGTATCAGCCCCAGCATTTT
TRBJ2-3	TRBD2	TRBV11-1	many	CASSLLGLAGGGTHATDTQYF	TGTGCCAGCAGCCTCCTGGGACTAGCGGGAGGAGGCACACACGCCACAGATACGCAGTATTTT
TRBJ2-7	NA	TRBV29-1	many	CSVLIDEQYF	TGCAGCGTTTTAATCGACGAGCAGTACTTC
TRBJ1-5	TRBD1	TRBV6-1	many	CASSQRWDSYSNQPQHF	TGTGCCAGCAGTCAAAGGTGGGACAGTTATAGCAATCAGCCCCAGCATTTT
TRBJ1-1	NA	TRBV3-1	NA	CACSPPGRLNTEAFF	TGTGCCTGCAGCCCCCCCGGCAGGCTGAACACTGAAGCTTTCTTT
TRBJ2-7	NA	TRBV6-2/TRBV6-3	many	CASSYSFLEGSYEQYF	TGTGCCAGCAGTTACTCATTTCTGGAGGGTTCCTACGAGCAGTACTTC
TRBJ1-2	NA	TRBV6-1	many	CASSDTDRNFNYGYTF	TGTGCCAGCAGTGACACCGACAGGAACTTTAACTATGGCTACACCTTC
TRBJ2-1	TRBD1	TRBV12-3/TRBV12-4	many	CAAHRGNEQFF	TGTGCAGCACACAGGGGCAATGAGCAGTTCTTC
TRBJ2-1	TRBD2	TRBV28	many	CASSFSGSGNNEQFF	TGTGCCAGCAGCTTTAGCGGGAGCGGCAACAATGAGCAGTTCTTC
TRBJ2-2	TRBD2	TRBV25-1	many	CASRTSGGPPTGELFF	TGTGCCAGCCGGACTAGCGGGGGCCCCCCGACCGGGGAGCTGTTTTTT
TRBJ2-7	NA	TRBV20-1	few	CSAKWYYEQYF	TGCAGTGCTAAGTGGTACTACGAGCAGTACTTC
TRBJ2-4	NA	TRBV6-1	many	CASSPRGGPKNIQYF	TGTGCCAGCAGCCCGCGCGGGGGCCCCAAAAACATTCAGTACTTC
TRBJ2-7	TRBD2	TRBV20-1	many	CSAGTSGPYEQYF	TGCAGTGCCGGGACTAGCGGGCCCTACGAGCAGTACTTC
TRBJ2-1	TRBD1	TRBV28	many	CASSFRTGVDEQFF	TGTGCCAGCAGTTTTCGGACAGGGGTCGATGAGCAGTTCTTC
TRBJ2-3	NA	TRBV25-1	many	CASSEGGLTDTQYF	TGTGCCAGCAGTGAAGGTGGGCTCACAGATACGCAGTATTTT
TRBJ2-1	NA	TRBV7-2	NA	CASSSPNEANEQFF	TGTGCCAGCAGCTCCCCCAACGAGGCCAATGAGCAGTTCTTC
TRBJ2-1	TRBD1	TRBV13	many	CASRNGQGAYNEQFF	TGTGCCAGCAGGAACGGACAGGGGGCCTACAATGAGCAGTTCTTC
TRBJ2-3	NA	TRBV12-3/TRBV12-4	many	CASSPLPADTQYF	TGTGCCAGCAGTCCCCTACCCGCAGATACGCAGTATTTT
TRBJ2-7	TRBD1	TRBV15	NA	CATSREGGLIYEQYF	TGTGCCACCAGCAGAGAAGGGGGCCTAATCTACGAGCAGTACTTC
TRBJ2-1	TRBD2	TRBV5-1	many	CASSLVVETSGSWDNEQFF	TGCGCCAGCAGCTTGGTTGTTGAGACTAGCGGGAGTTGGGACAATGAGCAGTTCTTC
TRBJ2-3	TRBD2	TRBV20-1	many	CSASPGLAGPDTQYF	TGCAGTGCTAGCCCGGGACTAGCGGGACCAGATACGCAGTATTTT
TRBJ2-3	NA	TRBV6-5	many	CASSYSQGLGPDTQYF	TGTGCCAGCAGTTACTCCCAGGGCCTGGGCCCAGATACGCAGTATTTT
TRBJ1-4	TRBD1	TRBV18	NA	CASSPRDRGGEKLFF	TGTGCCAGCTCACCCCGGGACAGGGGTGGTGAAAAACTGTTTTTT
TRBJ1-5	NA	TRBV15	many	CATSRDGRVGNQPQHF	TGTGCCACCAGCAGAGATGGCAGGGTTGGCAATCAGCCCCAGCATTTT
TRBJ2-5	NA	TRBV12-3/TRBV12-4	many	CASSPWAMTSQETQYF	TGTGCCAGCAGTCCCTGGGCCATGACTAGCCAAGAGACCCAGTACTTC
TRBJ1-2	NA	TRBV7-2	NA	CASSQTWGGSYGYTF	TGTGCCAGCAGCCAGACCTGGGGAGGTTCTTATGGCTACACCTTC
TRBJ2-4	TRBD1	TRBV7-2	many	CASSPVDRAYIQYF	TGTGCCAGCAGCCCAGTGGACAGGGCCTACATTCAGTACTTC
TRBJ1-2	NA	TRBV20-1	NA	CSARTAYGYTF	TGCAGTGCCCGGACCGCCTATGGCTACACCTTC
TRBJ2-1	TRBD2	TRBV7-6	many	CASSLGLAGSSSYNEQFF	TGTGCCAGCAGCTTGGGCCTAGCGGGGTCGAGCTCCTACAATGAGCAGTTCTTC
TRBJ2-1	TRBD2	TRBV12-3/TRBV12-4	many	CASSLERDSAYNEQFF	TGTGCCAGCAGTTTAGAGCGGGACTCCGCCTACAATGAGCAGTTCTTC
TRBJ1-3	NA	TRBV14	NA	CASSQDLQVGGNTIYF	TGTGCCAGCAGCCAAGATCTCCAGGTTGGAGGAAACACCATATATTTT
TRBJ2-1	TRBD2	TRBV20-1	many	CSARTSGLLNNEQFF	TGCAGTGCTAGGACTAGCGGGCTGCTCAACAATGAGCAGTTCTTC
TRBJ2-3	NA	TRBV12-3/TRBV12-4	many	CASKNGQASTDTQYF	TGTGCCAGCAAGAATGGCCAGGCCAGCACAGATACGCAGTATTTT
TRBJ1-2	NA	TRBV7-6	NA	CASSKKDDYGYTF	TGTGCCAGCAGCAAAAAGGACGACTATGGCTACACCTTC
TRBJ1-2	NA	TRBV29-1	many	CSVALGGKFYGYTF	TGCAGCGTTGCGCTAGGTGGAAAATTCTATGGCTACACCTTC
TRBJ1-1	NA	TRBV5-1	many	CASSFTQGIGTEAFF	TGCGCCAGCAGCTTTACACAGGGCATTGGGACTGAAGCTTTCTTT
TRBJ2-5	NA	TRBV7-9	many	CASSLRDPHRETQYF	TGTGCCAGCAGCTTGAGGGACCCCCACCGGGAGACCCAGTACTTC
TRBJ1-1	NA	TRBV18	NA	CASSPLTVGEAFF	TGTGCCAGCTCACCACTAACGGTCGGCGAAGCTTTCTTT
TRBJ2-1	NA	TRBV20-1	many	CSARDGAGRSYNEQFF	TGCAGTGCTAGAGATGGGGCAGGGAGGTCCTACAATGAGCAGTTCTTC
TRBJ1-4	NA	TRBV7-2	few	CASSVYRAFGEKLFF	TGTGCCAGCAGCGTCTACAGGGCCTTCGGAGAAAAACTGTTTTTT